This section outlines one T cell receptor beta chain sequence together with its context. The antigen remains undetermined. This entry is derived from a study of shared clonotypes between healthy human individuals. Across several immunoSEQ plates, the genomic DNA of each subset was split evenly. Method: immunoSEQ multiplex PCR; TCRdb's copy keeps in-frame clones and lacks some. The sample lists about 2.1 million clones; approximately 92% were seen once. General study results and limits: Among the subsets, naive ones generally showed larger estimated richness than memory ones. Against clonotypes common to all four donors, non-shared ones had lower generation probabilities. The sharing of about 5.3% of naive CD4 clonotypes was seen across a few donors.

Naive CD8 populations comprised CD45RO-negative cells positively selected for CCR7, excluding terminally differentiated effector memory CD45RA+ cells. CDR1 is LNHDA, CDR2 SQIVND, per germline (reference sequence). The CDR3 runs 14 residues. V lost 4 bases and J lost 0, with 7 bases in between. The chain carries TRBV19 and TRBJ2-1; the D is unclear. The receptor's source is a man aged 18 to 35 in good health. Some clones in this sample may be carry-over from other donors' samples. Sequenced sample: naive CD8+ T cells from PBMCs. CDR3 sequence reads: CASSKANSYNEQFF. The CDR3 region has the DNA TGTGCCAGTAGTAAGGCGAACTCCTACAATGAGCAGTTCTTC.